The source of this T cell receptor (beta chain) is a study of T cell repertoires in aging, cancer and after chemotherapy. Study-level points and caveats: Age-matched healthy donors had significantly more diverse, less clonal blood TCR repertoires than untreated cancer patients. The repertoire data cannot show anything about immunological memory following chemotherapy.

TRB rearrangements spanning V, D and J were amplified using mixed TRB-A/B primers. TCRdb processed the multiplex PCR reads anew with MiXCR; each CDR3 protein has one entry. The sample has over a thousand distinct CDR3 sequences; 80% to 90% are singletons. The template was genomic DNA from peripheral blood, not RNA. Points on this clonotype: Its antigen is undetermined.

Germline V gene data show CDR1 as SEHNR and CDR2 as FQNEAQ (reference sequence). This CDR3 region has 16 residues. V shed 3 bases, J shed 3 bases, and the junction held 8 bases outside the gene matches. This chain uses TRBV7-9 with TRBJ2-1, with 7 bases that match TRBD2. What was sequenced was blood. The receptor was isolated from a human donor with a solid tumor. The CDR3 is CASSLGGITGYNEQFF. As DNA, the CDR3 is TGTGCCAGCAGCTTGGGGGGGATTACAGGCTACAATGAGCAGTTCTTC.